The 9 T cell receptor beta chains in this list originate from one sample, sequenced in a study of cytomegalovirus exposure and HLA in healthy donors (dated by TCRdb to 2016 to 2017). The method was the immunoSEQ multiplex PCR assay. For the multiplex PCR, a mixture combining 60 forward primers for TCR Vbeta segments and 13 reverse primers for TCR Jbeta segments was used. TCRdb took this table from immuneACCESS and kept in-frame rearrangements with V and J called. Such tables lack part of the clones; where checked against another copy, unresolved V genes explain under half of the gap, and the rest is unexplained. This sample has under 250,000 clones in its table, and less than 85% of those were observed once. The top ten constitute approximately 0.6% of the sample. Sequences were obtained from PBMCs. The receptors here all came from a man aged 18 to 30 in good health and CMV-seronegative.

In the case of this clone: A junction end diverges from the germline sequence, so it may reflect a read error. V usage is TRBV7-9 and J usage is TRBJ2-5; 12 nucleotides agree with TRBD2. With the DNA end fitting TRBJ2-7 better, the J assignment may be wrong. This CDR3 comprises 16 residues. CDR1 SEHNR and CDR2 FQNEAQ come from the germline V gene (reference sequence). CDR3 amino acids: CSSRGGRLAGVDEQYF. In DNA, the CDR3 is TGTTCCAGCCGCGGGGGAAGACTAGCGGGAGTTGACGAGCAGTACTTC.

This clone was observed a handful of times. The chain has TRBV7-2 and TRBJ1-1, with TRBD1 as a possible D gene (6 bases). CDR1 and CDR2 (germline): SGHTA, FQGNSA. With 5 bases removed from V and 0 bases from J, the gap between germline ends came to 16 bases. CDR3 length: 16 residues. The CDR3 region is CASSLKQGALNTEAFF. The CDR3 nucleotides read TGTGCCAGCAGCCTTAAACAGGGCGCGTTGAACACTGAAGCTTTCTTT.

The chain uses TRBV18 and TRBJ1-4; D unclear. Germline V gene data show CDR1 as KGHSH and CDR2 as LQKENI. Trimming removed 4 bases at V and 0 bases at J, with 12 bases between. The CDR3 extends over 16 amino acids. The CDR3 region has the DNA TGTGCCAGCTCACTTAGCAAGACTTCAACTAATGAAAAACTGTTTTTT. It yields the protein CASSLSKTSTNEKLFF. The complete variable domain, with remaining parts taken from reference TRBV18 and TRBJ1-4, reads NAGVMQNPRHLVRRRGQEARLRCSPMKGHSHVYWYRQLPEEGLKFMVYLQKENIIDESGMPKERFSAEFPKEGPSILRIQQVVRGDSAAYFCASSLSKTSTNEKLFFGSGTQLSVL.

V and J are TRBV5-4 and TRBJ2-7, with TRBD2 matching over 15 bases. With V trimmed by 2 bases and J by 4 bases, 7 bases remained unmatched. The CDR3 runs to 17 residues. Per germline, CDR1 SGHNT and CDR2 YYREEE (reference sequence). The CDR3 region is CASSLGLAGGRQYEQYF. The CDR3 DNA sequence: TGTGCCAGCAGCTTAGGACTAGCGGGAGGGCGTCAATACGAGCAGTACTTC. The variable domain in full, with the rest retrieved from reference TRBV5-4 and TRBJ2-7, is ETGVTQSPTHLIKTRGQQVTLRCSSQSGHNTVSWYQQALGQGPQFIFQYYREEENGRGNFPPRFSGLQFPNYSSELNVNALELDDSALYLCASSLGLAGGRQYEQYFGPGTRLTVT.

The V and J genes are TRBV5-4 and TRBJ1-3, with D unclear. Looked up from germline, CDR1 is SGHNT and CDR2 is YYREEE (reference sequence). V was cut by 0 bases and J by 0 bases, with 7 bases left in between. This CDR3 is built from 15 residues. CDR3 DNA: TGTGCCAGCAGCTTGGGGGCCCCCTCTGGAAACACCATATATTTT. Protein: CASSLGAPSGNTIYF. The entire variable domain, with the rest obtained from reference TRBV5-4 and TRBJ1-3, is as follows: ETGVTQSPTHLIKTRGQQVTLRCSSQSGHNTVSWYQQALGQGPQFIFQYYREEENGRGNFPPRFSGLQFPNYSSELNVNALELDDSALYLCASSLGAPSGNTIYFGEGSWLTVV.

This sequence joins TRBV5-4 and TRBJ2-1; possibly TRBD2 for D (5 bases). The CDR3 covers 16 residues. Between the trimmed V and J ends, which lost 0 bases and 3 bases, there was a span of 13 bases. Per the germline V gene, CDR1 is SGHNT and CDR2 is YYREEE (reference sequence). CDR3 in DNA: TGTGCCAGCAGCTTGGGGGTGCCCGACTACTACAATGAGCAGTTCTTC. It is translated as CASSLGVPDYYNEQFF.

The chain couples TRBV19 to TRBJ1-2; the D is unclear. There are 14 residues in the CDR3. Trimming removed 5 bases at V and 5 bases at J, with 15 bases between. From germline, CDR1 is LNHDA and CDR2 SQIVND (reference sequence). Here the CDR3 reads CASSPRYPSYGYTF. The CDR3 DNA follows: TGTGCCAGTAGTCCCAGGTACCCGTCATATGGCTACACCTTC.

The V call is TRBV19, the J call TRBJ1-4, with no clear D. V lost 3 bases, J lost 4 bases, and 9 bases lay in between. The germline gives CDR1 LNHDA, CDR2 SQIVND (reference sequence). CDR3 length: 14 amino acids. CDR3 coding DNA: TGTGCCAGTAGTATCTTGCACAGTAATGAAAAACTGTTTTTT. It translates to CASSILHSNEKLFF.

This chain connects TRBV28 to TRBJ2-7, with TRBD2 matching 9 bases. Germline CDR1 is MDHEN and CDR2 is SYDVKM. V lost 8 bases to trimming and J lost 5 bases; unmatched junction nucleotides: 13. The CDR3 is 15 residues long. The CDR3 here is CASLSVAGGYNEQYF. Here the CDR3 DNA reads TGTGCCAGCCTCAGCGTCGCGGGAGGGTACAACGAGCAGTACTTC.